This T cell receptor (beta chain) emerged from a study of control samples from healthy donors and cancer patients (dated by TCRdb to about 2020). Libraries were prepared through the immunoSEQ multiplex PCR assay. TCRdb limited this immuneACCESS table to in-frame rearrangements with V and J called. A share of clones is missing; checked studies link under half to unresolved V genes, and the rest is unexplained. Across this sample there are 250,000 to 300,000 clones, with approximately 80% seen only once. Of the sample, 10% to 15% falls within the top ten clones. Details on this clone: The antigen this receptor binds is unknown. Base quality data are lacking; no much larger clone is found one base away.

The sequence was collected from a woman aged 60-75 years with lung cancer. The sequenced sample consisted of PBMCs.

The CDR3 is CASSPPGQGKSDYGYTF. The nucleotide sequence reads TGTGCCAGCAGCCCGCCGGGACAGGGTAAGTCGGACTATGGCTACACCTTC. Recombination joined TRBV7-6 with TRBJ1-2; 9 of the junction bases match TRBD1. From the cysteine up to the phenylalanine, the CDR3 has a length of 17 residues. Left in the record is the CDR3 DNA by itself, 51 bases read in frame from the first base. The germline V gene provides CDR1 SGHVS and CDR2 FNYEAQ. Here V drops 5 bases and J drops 3 bases, and the junction holds 13 bases not matched to any gene.